This T cell receptor (beta chain) was identified during a study of beta chain features in type 1 diabetes. Remarks on this clone: Its cognate antigen is unknown.

Isolated RNA was reverse transcribed in full, so expressed TCRB transcripts were sequenced. Using immunoSEQ multiplex PCR, the repertoire was profiled, and TCRdb retains in-frame clones only, with some absent. Here the sample spans approximately 150,000 clones, about 13% being singletons. The study's findings and limits: For TCRB rearrangement, an influence of HLA type remained unresolved here. People with Type 1 diabetes carried modestly yet significantly shorter TCRB CDR3s in all four CD4+ subsets.

Trimming shortened V by 0 bases and J by 1 base, and 12 bases separated the two germline ends. The germline CDR1 and CDR2 sequences are MNHEY and SVGAGI. The CDR3 covers 16 residues. Sequencing input: central memory CD4+ T cells from blood. The TCR was taken from a young man with type 1 diabetes. V gene TRBV6-5 combines with J gene TRBJ1-1; D unresolved. The CDR3 here is CASSYSSPQQNTEAFF. The CDR3 DNA follows: TGTGCCAGCAGTTACTCGAGTCCGCAGCAGAACACTGAAGCTTTCTTT.